Below, 12 T cell receptor beta chains from the same sample are listed, as sequenced in a study of cytomegalovirus exposure and HLA in healthy donors (TCRdb year 2017). Libraries were constructed by the immunoSEQ multiplex PCR assay. For the multiplex PCR, a mixture combining 60 forward primers for TCR Vbeta segments and 13 reverse primers for TCR Jbeta segments was used. TCRdb carries this immuneACCESS record with in-frame sequences only. Its versions omit some clonotypes, under half of them owing to an unresolved V gene in the studies checked, with the rest unexplained. This sample holds 160,000 or so clones; roughly 75% were observed only once. Less than 3% of the sample is held by the ten biggest clonotypes. Source material: PBMCs. These receptors all come from a female donor in good health and CMV-seronegative.

The chain joins TRBV15 to TRBJ1-2; 7 nucleotides align to TRBD1. The CDR3 loop spans 15 amino acids. The junction had 8 bases not matched to a gene; V was cut back by 3 bases and J by 4 bases. From germline, CDR1 is LNHNV and CDR2 YYDKDF (reference sequence). The CDR3 here is CATSSPLDRAYGYTF. For the CDR3, the DNA is TGTGCCACCAGCAGCCCTCTTGACAGGGCCTATGGCTACACCTTC.

The CDR3 region has the DNA TGTGAACGGGGGGCCGGTTGCCTTTTGCGCACAGATACGCAGTATTTT. Encoded protein: CERGAGCLLRTDTQYF. The chain joins TRBV9 to TRBJ2-3, with TRBD2 as a possible D gene (7 bases). The CDR3 runs to 16 residues. CDR1 is SGDLS and CDR2 is YYNGEE in the germline V gene.

The chain combines TRBV27 with TRBJ2-5; TRBD1 matches at 7 bases. The J call may be wrong; the DNA end is better matched by TRBJ2-7. This CDR3 spans 13 amino acids. Germline CDR1 MNHEY, CDR2 SMNVEV (reference sequence). The CDR3 DNA reads as TGTGCCAGCAGGGGGACAGATTCCTACGAGCAGTACTTC. This codes for CASRGTDSYEQYF.

This clone was recorded only once. Different DNA sequences within this sample yield the same CDR3. J is TRBJ2-7 and V is TRBV7-8, with D possibly TRBD2 on 6 matching bases. The CDR3 has 13 amino acids. V lost 1 base and J lost 4, with 8 bases in between. Germline-derived CDR1 and CDR2 are SGHVS and FQNEAQ. DNA of the CDR3: TGTGCCAGCAGCTTAGGTGGGGGGTACGAGCAGTACTTC. Translated: CASSLGGGYEQYF.

V and J are TRBV9 and TRBJ2-7; 7 bases line up with TRBD1. CDR1 and CDR2 from the germline V gene are SGDLS and YYNGEE. The CDR3 extends over 15 amino acids. The ends lost 4 bases at V and 4 bases at J; junction bases unmatched: 11. The CDR3 DNA is TGTGCCAGCAGCCTAGACAGGGCCGGGGTATACGAGCAGTACTTC. It translates to CASSLDRAGVYEQYF. Full variable domain (missing parts from reference TRBV9 and TRBJ2-7): DSGVTQTPKHLITATGQRVTLRCSPRSGDLSVYWYQQSLDQGLQFLIQYYNGEERAKGNILERFSAQQFPDLHSELNLSSLELGDSALYFCASSLDRAGVYEQYFGPGTRLTVT.

The chain recombines TRBV6-5 with TRBJ1-2; D gene unclear. The CDR3 has 14 amino acids. V lost 5 bases to trimming and J lost 0 bases, with 10 bases between them. Germline assignment: CDR1 MNHEY and CDR2 SVGAGI. CDR3 nucleotides: TGTGCCAGCAGTCTCAGGCATGCTAACTATGGCTACACCTTC. This codes for CASSLRHANYGYTF.

V is TRBV7-9 and J is TRBJ2-7; tentatively, D is TRBD1 (5 bases). Looked up from germline, CDR1 is SEHNR and CDR2 is FQNEAQ (reference sequence). This CDR3 has 13 amino acids. V lost 6 bases and J 2 bases, leaving 11 bases between the germline ends. The CDR3 DNA follows: TGTGCCAGCAGACCGGACATCCCCTACGAGCAGTACTTC. Its translation is CASRPDIPYEQYF.

The chain's CDR3 is CASSAPSGGVHNEQFF. DNA for the CDR3: TGTGCCAGCAGCGCTCCTAGCGGGGGGGTCCACAATGAGCAGTTCTTC. The rearrangement links TRBV7-2 to TRBJ2-1, with 12 positions matching TRBD2. V lost 5 bases, J lost 5 bases, and 7 bases stayed unmatched. The CDR3 totals 16 residues. The V gene's germline CDR1 is SGHTA and CDR2 FQGNSA.

The rearrangement joins TRBV19 to TRBJ1-5; 12 nucleotides agree with TRBD1. Per germline, CDR1 LNHDA and CDR2 SQIVND (reference sequence). CDR3 size: 19 residues. V shed 4 bases, J shed 1 base, and the junction held 11 bases outside the gene matches. The CDR3, as DNA: TGTGCCAGTAGTACCCGGGACAGGGGGCTATCGCGGAGCAATCAGCCCCAGCATTTT. It translates to CASSTRDRGLSRSNQPQHF.

V is TRBV7-3 and J is TRBJ2-1; TRBD2 agrees at 8 bases. After removal of 5 bases from V and 4 bases from J, the junction contained 7 bases not matched to a gene. The CDR3 consists of 15 residues. Germline lookup yields CDR1 SGHTA and CDR2 FQGTGA. DNA for the CDR3: TGTGCCAGCAGCCAGCGGGAGCCCCCTTACAATGAGCAGTTCTTC. Its translation is CASSQREPPYNEQFF.

The rearrangement joins TRBV6-5 to TRBJ1-5; D perhaps matches TRBD1 (6 bases). V dropped 6 bases and J dropped 3 bases, with 12 bases sitting between them. The length of the CDR3 is 14 residues. Germline loops: CDR1 MNHEY, CDR2 SVGAGI. In nucleotides, the CDR3 is TGTGCCAGCAGCCACGGACAGTTCAATCAGCCCCAGCATTTT. Translated, it gives CASSHGQFNQPQHF.

The chain recombines TRBV18 with TRBJ2-1; D gene ambiguous. This CDR3 is built from 11 residues. The V end lost 6 bases, the J end lost 6 bases, and 6 bases lay between the germline ends. In germline, CDR1 is KGHSH, CDR2 LQKENI. The CDR3 nucleotides are TGTGCCAGCTCTCCGGGCAATGAGCAGTTCTTC. Protein product: CASSPGNEQFF.